A single sample is the source of the 19 T cell receptor beta chains below, sequenced in a study of blood T cell repertoires in COVID-19. Repertoires were generated with immunoSEQ multiplex PCR, while TCRdb's copy carries only in-frame clones and drops some. The sample has 140,000 to 150,000 clones, approximately 78% seen once. The sequencing sample was made of PBMCs or T cells enriched from blood (not recorded which). The source of these receptors is a woman between 45 and 60 years old who had recovered from COVID-19.

The DNA for the CDR3 is TGTGCCAGCAGCCCGGGACACACCTATGGCTACACCTTC. It codes for CASSPGHTYGYTF. The J gene is TRBJ1-2, the V gene TRBV6-2 or TRBV6-3, with D possibly TRBD1 on 6 matching bases. V was trimmed by 6 bases and J by 4 bases, leaving 12 bases between them. The CDR3 covers 13 residues. CDR1 is MNHEY, CDR2 SVGEGT, per germline.

CDR3 region: CASSSGGATDTQYF. CDR3 in DNA: TGTGCCAGCAGCTCCGGGGGGGCCACAGATACGCAGTATTTT. This rearrangement joins TRBV5-4 to TRBJ2-3, with 8 bases lining up with TRBD2. The ends lost 3 bases at V and 2 bases at J; junction bases unmatched: 2. CDR1 is SGHNT and CDR2 is YYREEE in the germline V gene (reference sequence). This CDR3 is 14 amino acids long.

This rearrangement joins TRBV12-3 or TRBV12-4 to TRBJ2-2, with D hard to call. V lost 6 bases to trimming and J lost 5 bases, with 10 bases between them. The CDR3 is made up of 13 amino acids. CDR3 loop: CASSHQDTGELFF. CDR3 coding DNA: TGTGCCAGCAGCCACCAGGATACCGGGGAGCTGTTTTTT.

This chain uses TRBV6-5 with TRBJ1-1; no reliable D call. Germline CDR1 is MNHEY and CDR2 is SVGAGI. This CDR3 has 11 residues. The ends were cut back, 2 bases at V and 9 bases at J, with 7 bases in the middle. The CDR3 sequence is CASSYPPQAFF. For the CDR3, the DNA is TGTGCCAGCAGTTACCCCCCTCAAGCTTTCTTT.

The CDR3 DNA is TGCGCCAGCAGCGCGGGACAGGTGGAGGGAGGCTACACCTTC. Translation: CASSAGQVEGGYTF. The chain links TRBV5-1 to TRBJ1-2; TRBD1 matches 8 bases. Trimming removed 4 bases from V and 8 bases from J; junction bases left unmatched: 10. The length of the CDR3 is 14 residues. Germline V gene lookup returns CDR1 SGHRS and CDR2 YFSETQ.

J is TRBJ2-5 and V is TRBV19, with a weak D call TRBD1 (6 bases). Germline CDR1 and CDR2: LNHDA and SQIVND (reference sequence). Trimming left V 4 bases short and J 5 bases short, with 14 bases between. The CDR3 sequence is 14 residues long. CDR3 nucleotides: TGTGCCAGTAGTACCGAGGACAGCCCGGAGACCCAGTACTTC. Its translation is CASSTEDSPETQYF.

The rearrangement joins TRBV7-9 to TRBJ2-5, with 9 positions matching TRBD1. V was clipped by 4 bases and J by 5 bases; unmatched bases: 8. The germline V gene encodes CDR1 SEHNR and CDR2 FQNEAQ (reference sequence). The CDR3 length is 15 residues. The chain's CDR3 is CASSSYRGREETQYF. The CDR3 region has the DNA TGTGCCAGCAGCTCATACAGGGGGCGCGAGGAGACCCAGTACTTC. The whole variable domain, remainder taken from reference TRBV7-9 and TRBJ2-5, is DTGVSQNPRHKITKRGQNVTFRCDPISEHNRLYWYRQTLGQGPEFLTYFQNEAQLEKSRLLSDRFSAERPKGSFSTLEIQRTEQGDSAMYLCASSSYRGREETQYFGPGTRLLVL.

This chain uses TRBV6-1 with TRBJ1-4; D is unresolved. Deletions cut 3 bases from V and 5 bases from J, with 10 bases between. Germline-derived CDR1 and CDR2 are MNHNS and SASEGT. The CDR3 is 14 amino acids. CDR3 in amino acids: CASSDRSKNEKLFF. CDR3 nucleotides: TGTGCCAGCAGTGATAGAAGCAAAAATGAAAAACTGTTTTTT.

The CDR3 DNA reads TGCAGTGCTAGTTTGGGTCTAGCGGGGGCCCTCGGCGGGGAGCTGTTTTTT. This codes for CSASLGLAGALGGELFF. V and J are TRBV20-1 and TRBJ2-2; TRBD2 matches 10 bases. The V segment lost 3 bases and the J segment 7 bases; nucleotides outside the gene matches: 14. Germline-derived CDR1 and CDR2 are DFQATT and SNEGSKA (reference sequence). This CDR3 has 17 residues.

This CDR3 is CASSLLLASQHNEQFF. The CDR3 DNA sequence: TGTGCCAGCAGTTTATTACTAGCGTCTCAGCACAATGAGCAGTTCTTC. This chain uses TRBV5-4 with TRBJ2-1, with 7 bases lining up with TRBD2. The V and J ends lost 5 bases and 5 bases, in that order; junction bases with no gene match: 13. The CDR3 is 16 residues long. From germline, CDR1 is SGHNT and CDR2 YYREEE (reference sequence). Full variable domain (outside the CDR3, taken from reference TRBV5-4 and TRBJ2-1): ETGVTQSPTHLIKTRGQQVTLRCSSQSGHNTVSWYQQALGQGPQFIFQYYREEENGRGNFPPRFSGLQFPNYSSELNVNALELDDSALYLCASSLLLASQHNEQFFGPGTRLTVL.

The rearrangement links TRBV24-1 to TRBJ2-2; D might be TRBD1 (5 bases). CDR1 KGHDR and CDR2 SFDVKD come from the germline V gene. CDR3 size: 15 residues. Trimming removed 1 base from V and 6 bases from J, with 11 bases in between. CDR3 nucleotides: TGTGCCACCAGTGATTTAGGGGCTCGTCCCGGGGAGCTGTTTTTT. Its translation: CATSDLGARPGELFF.

The rearrangement uses TRBV3-1 (or the pseudogene TRBV3-2) and TRBJ1-2; unclear D gene. The CDR3 extends over 15 amino acids. Germline V CDR1 and CDR2: LGHDT, YNNKEL (reference sequence). With 2 bases removed from V and 3 bases from J, the gap between germline ends came to 13 bases. CDR3 in amino acids: CASSQFRRWDYGYTF. The CDR3 nucleotides read TGTGCCAGCAGCCAATTTCGGCGGTGGGACTATGGCTACACCTTC.

The V and J genes are TRBV2 and TRBJ2-4, with 9 bases identical to TRBD1. CDR3 length: 17 residues. Germline CDR1 and CDR2: SNHLY and FYNNEI. J gave up 5 bases and V 7 bases, and 15 bases lay outside the gene matches. The DNA of the CDR3 is TGTGCCAGCAAGAAGGGGACAGGGACCGGGGTGCAAAACATTCAGTACTTC. This translates into CASKKGTGTGVQNIQYF. Full variable domain (rest looked up from reference TRBV2 and TRBJ2-4): EPEVTQTPSHQVTQMGQEVILRCVPISNHLYFYWYRQILGQKVEFLVSFYNNEISEKSEIFDDQFSVERPDGSNFTLKIRSTKLEDSAMYFCASKKGTGTGVQNIQYFGAGTRLSVL.

This clone is a singleton in its sample. V usage is TRBV2 and J usage is TRBJ1-5; 7 bases are a match to TRBD1. Germline V gene lookup returns CDR1 SNHLY and CDR2 FYNNEI. With 5 bases clipped from V and 3 bases from J, the junction kept 7 bases outside the gene matches. The CDR3 runs 15 residues. CDR3 protein: CASSQGGADNQPQHF. The CDR3 DNA follows: TGTGCCAGCAGTCAAGGGGGCGCGGACAATCAGCCCCAGCATTTT.

The rearrangement links TRBV6-6 to TRBJ2-3, with TRBD2 matching over 7 bases. Germline CDR1 reads MNHNY; CDR2 reads SVGAGI (reference sequence). The CDR3 spans 15 residues. V was pared by 2 bases and J by 2 bases, with 4 bases of the junction left unmatched. In DNA form, the CDR3 reads TGTGCCAGCAGTTACCCTGGGGGGGACACAGATACGCAGTATTTT. Translation: CASSYPGGDTDTQYF.

The chain couples TRBV6-5 to TRBJ1-6; 9 nucleotides agree with TRBD1. Looked up from germline, CDR1 is MNHEY and CDR2 is SVGAGI. The J segment lost 9 bases and the V segment lost 2 bases, leaving 5 bases of the junction unmatched. The CDR3 spans 15 residues. The CDR3 reads CASSYRTGDSSPLHF. The CDR3 DNA reads TGTGCCAGCAGTTACCGGACAGGGGATAGTTCACCCCTCCACTTT.

This chain connects TRBV7-8 to TRBJ2-1, with 7 bases that match TRBD2. Germline values: CDR1 SGHVS, CDR2 FQNEAQ. J lost 8 bases, V lost 5 bases, and 6 bases had no gene match. The CDR3 sequence is 13 residues long. CDR3 nucleotide sequence: TGTGCCAGCAGCCCCTGGACTAGAGATGAGCAGTTCTTC. Its protein is CASSPWTRDEQFF. The variable domain in full, completed from reference TRBV7-8 and TRBJ2-1, reads GAGVSQSPRYKVAKRGQDVALRCDPISGHVSLFWYQQALGQGPEFLTYFQNEAQLDKSGLPSDRFFAERPEGSVSTLKIQRTQQEDSAVYLCASSPWTRDEQFFGPGTRLTVL.

The chain recombines TRBV6-6 with TRBJ2-5; 10 nucleotides match TRBD1. The CDR3 contains 16 residues. The germline CDR1 and CDR2 sequences are MNHNY and SVGAGI (reference sequence). The V segment lost 2 bases and the J segment 5 bases; nucleotides outside the gene matches: 8. DNA of the CDR3: TGTGCCAGCAGTTACCTTGGACAGGGGGTTAGGGAGACCCAGTACTTC. This sequence encodes CASSYLGQGVRETQYF.

This chain joins TRBV5-5 and TRBJ2-3; possible D gene TRBD2, 5 bases. From germline, CDR1 is SGHKS and CDR2 YYEKEE (reference sequence). V lost 0 bases and J lost 0, with 11 bases in between. CDR3 length equals 16 residues. The CDR3 DNA reads as TGTGCCAGCAGCTTGGAACGGGGTTTAAGCACAGATACGCAGTATTTT. As protein: CASSLERGLSTDTQYF.